This TCR beta chain comes out of a study of blood T cell repertoires in COVID-19. The V gene lost 6 bases and the J gene lost 6 bases, with 16 bases spanning the gap. This CDR3 has 14 amino acids. From germline, CDR1 is MNHNY and CDR2 SVGAGI (reference sequence). Sequencing was performed with immunoSEQ multiplex PCR; in TCRdb, only in-frame clones are kept and a portion is missing. The sample records 210,000 or so clones, 83% being singletons. The TCR originated in a woman in her 30s with COVID-19, enrolled during active disease. This chain connects TRBV6-6 to TRBJ2-3, with a tentative D call TRBD1 (5 bases). Sequencing was carried out using peripheral blood. DNA of the CDR3: TGTGCCAGCAGCCAGGGTGGCCCCAGGGATACGCAGTATTTT. This translates into CASSQGGPRDTQYF.